This T cell receptor (beta chain) was observed in a study of sequential checkpoint blockade in melanoma. Study summary: After both sequences, patients received maintenance nivolumab. Matched biopsies came pretreatment and at week 13 for twenty-two patients.

Overall study findings and caveats: Tumor T-cell fraction and clonality correlated with PD-L1 and CD8+ counts.

Concerning this clone: Its cognate antigen is unknown.

Germline loops: CDR1 SNHLY, CDR2 FYNNEI. The CDR3 totals 15 residues. The V gene lost 2 bases and the J gene lost 2 bases, with 10 bases spanning the gap. Sequencing used immunoSEQ multiplex PCR; TCRdb keeps in-frame clones, though not all of them. The table includes some 8,800 clones, under 30% detected once. Treatment meaning: randomized to nivolumab then ipilimumab (arm A) or the reverse (arm B). Patients had received no earlier DNA-damaging chemotherapy. The sample here was tumor tissue (inferred from file names), taken from a patient given nivolumab and ipilimumab in sequence. The clonotype originates from a human donor with melanoma. V gene TRBV2 combines with J gene TRBJ1-5; tentatively, D is TRBD1 (6 bases). The DNA for the CDR3 is TGTGCCAGCAGTGAATGGGGGCTGGGCAATCAGCCCCAGCATTTT. Its translation: CASSEWGLGNQPQHF.